The 10 T cell receptor beta chains listed next were all sequenced from one sample in a study of blood T cell repertoires in COVID-19. Produced via immunoSEQ multiplex PCR; TCRdb's table is partial and in-frame only. This sample yields around 80,000 clones, of which approximately 78% are seen a single time; 15% belongs to the top ten. The sample consisted of peripheral blood. The receptors come from a woman of 80 years or more with acute or convalescent COVID-19.

This clone has just one count. The gene calls are TRBV5-1 and TRBJ1-4, with TRBD1 matching 7 bases. Germline V lookup: CDR1 SGHRS, CDR2 YFSETQ. V trimming: 0 bases; J trimming: 7 bases; junction bases outside the gene matches: 6. This CDR3 has 15 residues. As DNA, the CDR3 is TGCGCCAGCAGCTTGGAGGAGGGGGCGGGTGAAAAACTGTTTTTT. Protein: CASSLEEGAGEKLFF.

This clone was observed a few times. This chain uses TRBV6-2 or TRBV6-3 with TRBJ1-1; 7 bases fit TRBD1. Germline CDR1 MNHEY, CDR2 SVGEGT. This CDR3 has 14 amino acids. V shed 2 bases and J 11 bases; nucleotides not matched to a gene: 11. The DNA of the CDR3 is TGTGCCAGCAGTTACGGGACAGAGACCCGGAGGGCTTTCTTT. Translated, it gives CASSYGTETRRAFF.

V and J are TRBV27 and TRBJ2-7; 7 nucleotides agree with TRBD1. The V gene's germline CDR1 is MNHEY and CDR2 SMNVEV (reference sequence). V lost 5 bases to trimming and J lost 5 bases; unmatched junction nucleotides: 3. The CDR3 has 12 residues. The CDR3 DNA follows: TGTGCCAGCAGTCTCACAGGGGACGAGCAGTACTTC. Its protein is CASSLTGDEQYF.

The DNA of the CDR3 is TGTGCCAGCAGTGATACTGGTGCCTTCGGGACCCAGTACTTC. Encoded protein: CASSDTGAFGTQYF. The chain employs TRBV2 and TRBJ2-5; D remains unclear. The CDR3 totals 14 residues. Germline lookup yields CDR1 SNHLY and CDR2 FYNNEI. V lost 3 bases and J 7 bases, leaving 15 bases between the germline ends.

The chain is built from TRBV10-3 and TRBJ1-4, with 7 bases that match TRBD1. V lost 5 bases, J lost 3 bases, and 6 bases stayed unmatched. Germline V gene sequence: CDR1 ENHRY, CDR2 SYGVKD. The CDR3 is 15 residues long. CDR3 residues: CAISPRQGPNEKLFF. The CDR3, as DNA: TGTGCCATCAGTCCGAGACAGGGCCCTAATGAAAAACTGTTTTTT.

This sequence joins TRBV2 and TRBJ2-7, with 10 bases aligning to TRBD2. The germline gives CDR1 SNHLY, CDR2 FYNNEI. The CDR3 runs to 14 residues. Trimming took 7 bases from V and 0 from J; bases not matched to a gene: 3. The CDR3 loop reads CASIRTSGSYEQYF. The CDR3 nucleotides read TGTGCCAGCATAAGGACTAGCGGCTCCTACGAGCAGTACTTC.

Here the CDR3 reads CAKRGCAERGYNEQFF. CDR3 nucleotides: TGCGCCAAGAGGGGGTGCGCGGAGCGGGGGTACAATGAGCAGTTCTTC. V is TRBV10-1 and J is TRBJ2-1; 8 bases agree with TRBD2. This CDR3 has 16 amino acids. From germline, CDR1 is WNHNN and CDR2 SYGVQD (reference sequence). V was pared by 10 bases and J by 4 bases, with 15 bases of the junction left unmatched.

This rearrangement joins TRBV6-6 to TRBJ1-1; D is uncertain. The germline V gene encodes CDR1 MNHNY and CDR2 SVGAGI (reference sequence). The CDR3 has 14 residues. V was trimmed by 4 bases and J by 1 base, leaving 10 bases between them. The chain's CDR3 is CASSLFRGNTEAFF. DNA for the CDR3: TGTGCCAGCAGTTTGTTCCGGGGGAACACTGAAGCTTTCTTT.

The V call is TRBV7-2, the J call TRBJ2-1, with D maybe TRBD1 (6 bases). The CDR3 length is 18 residues. The V and J ends lost 4 bases and 0 bases respectively, with 19 bases between them. Germline V gene lookup returns CDR1 SGHTA and CDR2 FQGNSA. As DNA, the CDR3 is TGTGCCAGCAGCTCACCGGACAGTTACTCTAGCTCCTACAATGAGCAGTTCTTC. As protein: CASSSPDSYSSSYNEQFF.

The rearrangement links TRBV18 to TRBJ1-6; 8 bases match TRBD1. The J segment lost 6 bases and the V segment lost 3 bases, leaving 1 base of the junction unmatched. Germline V CDR1 and CDR2: KGHSH, LQKENI. The CDR3 contains 14 residues. In DNA, the CDR3 is TGTGCCAGCTCACCGGACAGGGTTAATTCACCCCTCCACTTT. As protein: CASSPDRVNSPLHF.